The rows below give T cell receptor beta chains drawn from one sample of a study of neurological immune-mediated disorders. TCRdb re-derived calls from the 5' RACE reads in MiXCR, one entry per CDR3 protein. Among some 54,000 distinct CDR3 sequences listed, about 11% were seen once. Sequenced material: PBMCs. The receptors were gathered from a male donor with HTLV-1-associated myelopathy (HAM/TSP). Both conserved end residues are part of each CDR3. Each record gives: V gene, J gene, clone size, D gene, CDR3 DNA, CDR3 protein. D genes are given only for firm matches. The size field is filled for only some rows; it gives once, few, many or a size class.

TRBV5-6,TRBJ1-4,many,TRBD1,TGTGCCAGCAGCTTGCTTCGGACAGGCATTAATGAAAAACTGTTTTTT,CASSLLRTGINEKLFF
TRBV5-8,TRBJ2-4,many,TRBD1,TGTGCCAGCAGCCCCAGGGACAGGGGCAGAAACATTCAGTACTTC,CASSPRDRGRNIQYF
TRBV7-8,TRBJ2-7,-,TRBD2,TGTACCAGCAGCTTAGAACCGGGACTAGCATCCTGCGAGCAGTACTTC,CTSSLEPGLASCEQYF
TRBV10-2,TRBJ2-7,many,-,TGCGCCAGCAGTGAGTCCCGATTGCTACGCGGGGCCAGCTCCGAGCAGTACTTC,CASSESRLLRGASSEQYF
TRBV9,TRBJ2-5,many,TRBD1,TGTGCCAGCAGCGTCCAGGGGGCTACGGAGACCCAGTACTTC,CASSVQGATETQYF
TRBV20-1,TRBJ2-7,many,-,TGCAGTGCTAGGAACTACTACGAGCAGTACTTC,CSARNYYEQYF
TRBV19,TRBJ2-4,many,TRBD1,TGTGCCAGTAGTGCTGGAGGGGGAACAGGGGGCAGCATTCAGTACTTC,CASSAGGGTGGSIQYF
TRBV20-1,TRBJ1-1,many,TRBD1,TGCAGGGCCGTACAGGGGACCCAAGCTTTCTTT,CRAVQGTQAFF
TRBV20-1,TRBJ2-3,large,-,TGCAGTGCTAGCCCTACGACGGGGGACCGTACAGATACGCAGTATTTT,CSASPTTGDRTDTQYF
TRBV28,TRBJ2-5,many,TRBD2,TGTGCCATCGAGCTAGCGGGCCAAGAGACCCAGTACTTC,CAIELAGQETQYF
TRBV5-6,TRBJ1-5,many,-,TGTGCCAGCGCCCGGGCCGGGAATCAGCCCCAGCATTTT,CASARAGNQPQHF
TRBV7-2,TRBJ2-1,once,TRBD2,TGTGCCAGCAGCTTCGTAGCGGGATACAATGAGCAGTTCTTC,CASSFVAGYNEQFF
TRBV7-2,TRBJ1-1,-,TRBD1,TGTGCCAGCAGCTACAGACAGGGAAAAACTGAAGCTTTCTTT,CASSYRQGKTEAFF